The clone carrying this T cell receptor (beta chain) was observed many times. The antigen is not known. This specimen comes from a study of early T cells in non-severe SARS-CoV-2 infection. Study in general: The chains were unpaired, and the sequenced material was bulk RNA from unsorted whole blood.

Researchers attached unique molecular identifiers to individual cDNA molecules. TCRdb reprocessed the 5' RACE reads via MiXCR and lists one record per CDR3 protein. The repertoire holds under 45,000 distinct CDR3 sequences, approximately 7.9% seen once, with under 15% in the top ten. Study results and limitations: CD4 and private specificities were missed by VDJdb matching, which favored anti-spike CD8 responses.

V was trimmed by 6 bases and J by 2 bases, leaving 14 bases between them. The germline V gene encodes CDR1 KGHSH and CDR2 LQKENI. This CDR3 is built from 14 residues. This specimen was whole blood, taken at baseline. This TCR was recovered from an adult who was a healthcare worker with PCR-confirmed SARS-CoV-2 infection or an uninfected control (not recorded which). The J gene is TRBJ2-7, the V gene TRBV18; D possibly corresponds to TRBD1 (5 bases). The CDR3 DNA reads TGTGCCAGCTCTACCACAGGATCTACCTACGAGCAGTACTTC. The encoded protein is CASSTTGSTYEQYF.